The clone carrying this T cell receptor beta chain is labeled medium-sized. What it binds is not known. This CDR3 spans 11 amino acids. Trimming pared 6 bases from V and 4 bases from J, leaving 6 bases between. Germline V lookup: CDR1 MGHDK, CDR2 SYGVNS. It was with 60 Vbeta and 13 Jbeta primers that the PCR ran. Method: immunoSEQ multiplex PCR; TCRdb's copy keeps in-frame clones and lacks some. The sample lists around 69,000 clones, roughly 64% occurring once. The data were taken from a study of cytomegalovirus exposure and HLA in healthy donors. Study overall: In an early release, HLA-typed donors contributed about 80 million unique TCR sequences.

Study-level points and caveats: In a later analysis, HLA-associated TCR beta chains were more clonally expanded than equally common others. Using the classifier, cytomegalovirus status was reportedly diagnosed with high specificity and sensitivity. Cytomegalovirus association was assigned to around 150 TCR beta chains.

The TCR sequence derives from a man aged 35 to 55 in good health and CMV-seropositive. The sequenced sample consisted of PBMCs. The rearrangement joins TRBV25-1 to TRBJ1-1, with D unclear. CDR3 nucleotides: TGTGCCAGCAGCTATTCCACTGAAGCTTTCTTT. It translates to CASSYSTEAFF.